The present TCR beta chain was sequenced within a study of regulatory T cells in long-lasting Graves disease. The CDR3 sequence is 14 residues long. Per germline, CDR1 SGHNT and CDR2 YYREEE (reference sequence). V was trimmed by 5 bases and J by 5 bases, leaving 16 bases between them. Specified time point: persistent/refractory GD, antithyroid drugs over 5 years with positive TRAb. Extracted PBMC RNA gave rise to the TCR library. Construction of TCR beta libraries relied on iRepertoire HTBI primers and on Arm-PCR targeting CDR3 regions. TCRdb reanalysed the multiplex PCR reads using MiXCR and keeps one entry per CDR3 protein. The sample lists about 470,000 distinct CDR3 sequences; about 20% were seen once.

The sample was peripheral blood mononuclear cells (PBMCs), taken when the disease was refractory, from a patient treated with antithyroid drugs. The sequence was obtained from a female donor with Graves disease. The gene calls are TRBV5-4 and TRBJ2-5; perhaps TRBD1 as D (7 bases). CDR3 in amino acids: CASSQGGIDETQYF. In DNA form, the CDR3 reads TGTGCCAGCAGTCAGGGGGGTATAGATGAGACCCAGTACTTC.